This T cell receptor (beta chain) stems from a study of CD8+CD57+ T cells in acquired aplastic anemia. At the level of the study: Sorted cells (CD4+ and CD8+) yielded DNA amounts that averaged about 2.9 ug.

Before being chosen for sequencing, patients had shown CD8+CD57+ cell expansion by flow cytometry. At blood sampling, none of the patients had yet received therapy. Per germline, CDR1 SEHNR and CDR2 FQNEAQ (reference sequence). The CDR3 runs 14 residues. Using genomic DNA as the template, TCR beta VDJ and CDR3 profiling was carried out. TCRdb re-analysed the reads in MiXCR, keeping a single row per CDR3 protein. The repertoire holds a few hundred thousand distinct CDR3 sequences, with 70% to 85% as singletons. This clonotype was counted between two and nine times. Germline is not matched at one junction end, which may reflect a read error.

The chain employs TRBV7-9 and TRBJ2-3, with 7 nucleotides matching TRBD2. This TCR came from a human donor with aplastic anemia. Sequencing was carried out using sorted CD4+, CD8+, or CD8+CD57+ T cells (not recorded which) from PBMCs. CDR3 protein: CASSFQRSGETDEF. Here the CDR3 DNA reads TGTGCCAGCAGCTTTCAAAGAAGCGGGGAGACGGATGAGTTT.